This TCR beta chain was profiled in a study of CD8 T cells in ankylosing spondylitis. TCRdb reprocessed the 5' RACE reads with MiXCR, giving one entry per CDR3 protein. Seen here are about 240,000 distinct CDR3 sequences, about 10% observed once, and the top ten hold around 2.6%. This clonotype has ten or more counts. Its antigen is undetermined. Compared with germline, one end of the junction differs, possibly owing to a read error. Study-level points and caveats: Disease-associated clones were reportedly significantly overrepresented in matched ankylosing spondylitis synovial fluid. It appeared that ankylosing spondylitis blood was characterized by a TCR beta motif of roughly 8 highly homologous variants.

This TCR was sampled from a male donor with ankylosing spondylitis or in good health (not recorded which). The sample comprised blood, either unsorted or a sorted T cell fraction (not recorded which).

CDR3 sequence: CASSLAGGTDTQYF. The CDR3 DNA reads TGTGCCAGCAGTTTAGCGGGAGGGACAGATACGCAGTATTTT. The chain joins TRBV7-2 to TRBJ2-3, with 11 nucleotides matching TRBD2. CDR3 length: 14 amino acids. From germline, CDR1 is SGHTA and CDR2 FQGNSA.